Listed here are 11 T cell receptor beta chains from one sample, sequenced in a study of T cell responses to AZD1222 COVID-19 vaccine. Using immunoSEQ multiplex PCR, the repertoire was profiled, and TCRdb retains in-frame clones only, with some absent. There are tens of thousands of clones in the sample; about 92% occur only once, and roughly 5.2% lies in the top ten. This specimen was peripheral blood, taken on day 0 of AZD1222 vaccination. These receptor sequences come from an adult in good health.

The chain is built from TRBV7-9 and TRBJ2-7; D remains unclear. The CDR3 runs 12 residues. V was trimmed by 5 bases and J by 2 bases, leaving 7 bases between them. From germline, CDR1 is SEHNR and CDR2 FQNEAQ (reference sequence). CDR3 protein: CASSIGTYEQYF. CDR3 sequence (DNA): TGTGCCAGCAGCATAGGGACCTACGAGCAGTACTTC.

In nucleotides, the CDR3 is TGCGCCAGCAGCCTCAGCACAGGGCTTGATGCCCTCCACTTT. Translating it yields CASSLSTGLDALHF. V gene TRBV5-1 combines with J gene TRBJ1-6; D perhaps matches TRBD1 (6 bases). With 4 bases removed from V and 14 bases from J, the gap between germline ends came to 19 bases. Germline loops: CDR1 SGHRS, CDR2 YFSETQ. The CDR3 has 14 amino acids.

The genes are TRBV7-8 and TRBJ1-1, with unresolved D. The CDR3 consists of 16 residues. Germline V gives CDR1 SGHVS, CDR2 FQNEAQ. Trimming removed 1 base at V and 4 bases at J, with 16 bases between. In nucleotides, the CDR3 is TGTGCCAGCAGCTTAGGGACCGCGGGATCCGGCACTGAAGCTTTCTTT. Amino acids: CASSLGTAGSGTEAFF.

The chain links TRBV10-2 to TRBJ2-7, with 8 bases aligning to TRBD1. The CDR3 runs 15 residues. Germline V lookup: CDR1 WSHSY, CDR2 SAAADI. Losses at the gene ends were 5 bases for V and 3 bases for J; bases not matched to a gene: 9. The CDR3 DNA reads as TGCGCCAGCAGTTATACCGGGACAGGAGACTACGAGCAGTACTTC. Translated: CASSYTGTGDYEQYF.

This sequence joins TRBV7-8 and TRBJ1-1; the match to TRBD1 covers 7 bases. J was trimmed by 3 bases and V by 6 bases; bases with no gene match: 4. Germline V CDR1 and CDR2: SGHVS, FQNEAQ. The CDR3 is 13 amino acids. CDR3 bases: TGTGCCAGCAGACTTCAGGGGGACACTGAAGCTTTCTTT. Its translation is CASRLQGDTEAFF. The whole variable domain, filled in from reference TRBV7-8 and TRBJ1-1, reads GAGVSQSPRYKVAKRGQDVALRCDPISGHVSLFWYQQALGQGPEFLTYFQNEAQLDKSGLPSDRFFAERPEGSVSTLKIQRTQQEDSAVYLCASRLQGDTEAFFGQGTRLTVV.

This chain connects TRBV7-6 to TRBJ2-2; 7 bases align to TRBD1. This CDR3 region has 16 residues. The germline V gene encodes CDR1 SGHVS and CDR2 FNYEAQ. V was pared by 5 bases and J by 4 bases, with 10 bases of the junction left unmatched. CDR3 sequence reads: CASSLRQGGATGELFF. CDR3 nucleotide sequence: TGTGCCAGCAGCCTAAGACAGGGTGGGGCCACCGGGGAGCTGTTTTTT. Supplemented by reference TRBV7-6 and TRBJ2-2, the full variable domain reads GAGVSQSPRYKVTKRGQDVALRCDPISGHVSLYWYRQALGQGPEFLTYFNYEAQQDKSGLPNDRFSAERPEGSISTLTIQRTEQRDSAMYRCASSLRQGGATGELFFGEGSRLTVL.

The gene calls are TRBV7-9 and TRBJ2-7; 7 positions agree with TRBD2. The V segment lost 4 bases and the J segment 3 bases; nucleotides outside the gene matches: 18. The length of the CDR3 is 18 residues. The V gene's germline CDR1 is SEHNR and CDR2 FQNEAQ (reference sequence). This CDR3 is CASSSTNRDHRGVYEQYF. The CDR3 DNA follows: TGTGCCAGCAGCTCAACCAACAGAGACCACCGGGGGGTCTACGAGCAGTACTTC.

V and J are TRBV5-1 and TRBJ1-4; D possibly corresponds to TRBD1 (6 bases). Trimming cost V 2 bases and J 3 bases, with 14 bases left between them. The CDR3 runs 16 residues. Germline assignment: CDR1 SGHRS and CDR2 YFSETQ. CDR3 sequence (DNA): TGCGCCAGCAGCTTCCGGGACATTGCGGCTAATGAAAAACTGTTTTTT. Protein sequence: CASSFRDIAANEKLFF.

The chain carries TRBV5-1 and TRBJ1-1; D remains ambiguous. Trimming shortened V by 0 bases and J by 5 bases, and 11 bases separated the two germline ends. The CDR3 contains 14 residues. Germline V CDR1 and CDR2: SGHRS, YFSETQ. CDR3 protein: CASSLVSLRTEAFF. The DNA of the CDR3 is TGCGCCAGCAGCTTGGTATCGTTGAGGACTGAAGCTTTCTTT.

The chain links TRBV7-9 to TRBJ1-4; D unresolved. Germline CDR1 and CDR2: SEHNR and FQNEAQ (reference sequence). The CDR3 loop spans 14 amino acids. V was shortened by 1 base and J by 7 bases, with 10 bases between the two germline ends. The CDR3: CASSLGWAFEKLFF. CDR3 bases: TGTGCCAGCAGCTTAGGATGGGCGTTTGAAAAACTGTTTTTT.

This clone appeared once. The J gene is TRBJ2-7, the V gene TRBV28; either TRBD1 or TRBD2 may supply D (5 bases each). With 2 bases removed from V and 2 bases from J, the gap between germline ends came to 7 bases. CDR1 is MDHEN, CDR2 SYDVKM, per germline. CDR3 length equals 13 residues. CDR3 nucleotides: TGTGCCAGCAGTTTAAGGGGACCCTACGAGCAGTACTTC. Its translation is CASSLRGPYEQYF.